This T cell receptor beta chain was recovered during a study of shared T cell receptors in the human thymus. Using immunoSEQ multiplex PCR, the repertoire was profiled, and TCRdb retains in-frame clones only, with some absent. The profile shows approximately 730,000 clones, approximately 83% of them singletons. Germline V gene sequence: CDR1 LNHNV, CDR2 YYDKDF (reference sequence). This CDR3 contains 14 residues. The ends were cut back, 3 bases at V and 6 bases at J, with 14 bases in the middle. This sample also appeared in a second study, on human thymus T cells.

The chain links TRBV15 to TRBJ1-1, with D possibly matching TRBD1 (5 bases). The sample comprised thymocytes. The clonotype comes from a girl under three years old with a congenital heart defect. This chain's CDR3 is CATSRGGWLAEAFF. The DNA of the CDR3 is TGTGCCACCAGCAGGGGGGGGTGGCTCGCTGAAGCTTTCTTT.